This T cell receptor (beta chain) derives from a study of T cell repertoires in cytomegalovirus infection. TCRdb used MiXCR to reprocess the reads, holding one entry per CDR3 protein. The repertoire holds 270,000 or so distinct CDR3 sequences, with over 15% as singletons. This clonotype was observed many times. J gave up 0 bases and V 5 bases, and 8 bases lay outside the gene matches. In germline, CDR1 is SGHVS, CDR2 FNYEAQ. The CDR3 spans 16 residues. The material sequenced was CD8+ T cells from PBMCs. The receptor was isolated from a human donor in good health (CMV status not recorded). Some clones in this sample may be carry-over from other donors' samples. The chain carries TRBV7-6 and TRBJ2-7; 9 nucleotides line up with TRBD1. The CDR3 nucleotides are TGTGCCAGCAGCAACAGCCGGGACAGGGTCTCCTACGAGCAGTACTTC. Amino acid sequence: CASSNSRDRVSYEQYF.